This TCR beta chain came from a study of T cells in localized non-small cell lung cancer. General observations from the study: Uninvolved adjacent lung had the highest recorded T cell clonality, with tumor below it. A denser population of T cells in blood accompanied longer overall survival. The study sequenced only one region of the tumor. As a result, intratumor heterogeneity could not be excluded and remains possible.

Some clones are missing from TCRdb's copy, which holds only in-frame ones; the method was immunoSEQ multiplex PCR. The sample yields approximately 25,000 clones, 90% seen once. Regarding this clone: The antigen is unknown.

This CDR3 is 15 amino acids long. V gave up 4 bases and J gave up 4 bases; unmatched junction bases: 3. CDR1 is SGHAT, CDR2 FQNNGV, per germline. The V and J genes are TRBV11-2 and TRBJ2-1; 11 bases line up with TRBD2. The sample in question was peripheral blood, obtained before any cancer treatment. This TCR was sampled from a woman aged 40-75 years with stage I lung adenocarcinoma. CDR3 in amino acids: CASSYVAGGYNEQFF. The CDR3 DNA follows: TGTGCCAGCAGCTATGTAGCGGGAGGGTACAATGAGCAGTTCTTC.